The 29 T cell receptor beta chains listed next were all sequenced from one sample in a study of identical twins (dated by TCRdb to the mid-2010s). Receptors were amplified or captured by 5' RACE. For sequencing, an Illumina HiSeq 2000 was employed. The public reads were reanalyzed by TCRdb: fastp trimming at Q25, MiXCR alignment, in-frame beta chains only. Identical CDR3 protein sequences are pooled into one entry, listed with their most common genes and DNA. Across this sample there are about 550,000 distinct CDR3 sequences, with around 20% seen only once. Around 0.5% of the sample lies in the top ten. This sample also belongs to another study, concerning yellow fever vaccine responses in identical twins.

The sequenced sample consisted of CD4+ T cells sorted from blood. All receptors come from a woman between 18 and 30 years old in good health.

This clonotype has only a few counts. This chain links TRBV5-6 with TRBJ1-1, with D possibly TRBD1 on 6 matching bases. Germline V gene sequence: CDR1 SGHDT, CDR2 YYEEEE. Trimming removed 0 bases from V and 4 bases from J, with 13 bases in between. The CDR3 has 15 residues. The DNA of the CDR3 is TGTGCCAGCAGCTTGGTGGGTATAGGGGGCACTGAAGCTTTCTTT. Amino acids: CASSLVGIGGTEAFF.

This clonotype is medium-sized (0.01 to 0.1%). The chain has TRBV7-2 and TRBJ1-3; no definite D call. V lost 0 bases, J lost 0 bases, and 15 bases lay in between. Germline CDR1 reads SGHTA; CDR2 reads FQGNSA. This CDR3 comprises 18 residues. The CDR3 DNA reads as TGTGCCAGCAGCTTAGCGGCCATGGGATCTCGCTCTGGAAACACCATATATTTT. This sequence encodes CASSLAAMGSRSGNTIYF.

This clonotype was seen more than once but under ten times. J is TRBJ1-1 and V is TRBV5-4; D remains ambiguous. CDR3 length equals 14 residues. With 3 bases removed from V and 5 bases from J, the gap between germline ends came to 14 bases. The germline gives CDR1 SGHNT, CDR2 YYREEE (reference sequence). The CDR3 here is CASSSPKVGTEAFF. Written as DNA, the CDR3 is TGTGCCAGCAGCTCCCCCAAGGTGGGGACTGAAGCTTTCTTT.

There are a few counts of this clonotype. The chain carries TRBV18 and TRBJ2-7, with 7 nucleotides matching TRBD1. Looked up from germline, CDR1 is KGHSH and CDR2 is LQKENI. The V and J ends lost 3 bases and 0 bases, in that order; junction bases with no gene match: 5. This CDR3 spans 15 amino acids. CDR3 DNA: TGTGCCAGCTCACCTACAACAGGGGCCTCCTACGAGCAGTACTTC. This codes for CASSPTTGASYEQYF.

The V and J genes are TRBV7-2 and TRBJ2-3; possible D gene TRBD1, 5 bases. Germline V CDR1 and CDR2: SGHTA, FQGNSA. Trimming left V 7 bases short and J 1 base short, with 12 bases between. This CDR3 is built from 14 residues. CDR3: CASNFQGGTDTQYF. The CDR3 DNA follows: TGTGCCAGCAACTTTCAAGGGGGCACAGATACGCAGTATTTT.

The rearrangement uses TRBV11-3 and TRBJ2-1; 9 nucleotides line up with TRBD2. J gave up 8 bases and V 2 bases, and 7 bases lay outside the gene matches. This CDR3 has 15 residues. From germline, CDR1 is SGHNT and CDR2 YENEEA. CDR3 DNA: TGTGCCAGCAGCTTACGGGCGGGAGGGCCGGATGAGCAGTTCTTC. It encodes CASSLRAGGPDEQFF.

This clonotype occurred a few times. The chain has TRBV6-1 and TRBJ2-7; maybe TRBD1 (6 bases). Germline V gives CDR1 MNHNS, CDR2 SASEGT. V was trimmed by 3 bases and J by 0 bases, leaving 12 bases between them. The CDR3 is made up of 15 amino acids. The CDR3 here is CASSEVYRDSYEQYV. In nucleotides, the CDR3 is TGTGCCAGCAGTGAGGTTTACAGGGACTCCTACGAGCAGTACGTC.

The genes are TRBV29-1 and TRBJ2-1, with 7 bases identical to TRBD2. The germline gives CDR1 SQVTM, CDR2 ANQGSEA. The CDR3 totals 17 residues. V trimming: 1 base; J trimming: 0 bases; junction bases outside the gene matches: 9. The CDR3 loop is CSVEGAGARGSYNEQFF. The CDR3 DNA reads TGCAGCGTTGAAGGGGCGGGAGCCCGGGGCTCCTACAATGAGCAGTTCTTC.

This clonotype was observed a handful of times. The genes are TRBV4-1 and TRBJ1-5; 7 positions match TRBD1. This CDR3 has 15 amino acids. Trimming took 5 bases from V and 4 from J; bases not matched to a gene: 8. CDR1 is MGHRA and CDR2 is YSYEKL in the germline V gene. CDR3 loop: CASSRTGTANQPQHF. For the CDR3, the DNA is TGCGCCAGCAGCAGAACCGGGACAGCGAATCAGCCCCAGCATTTT.

This clonotype was seen more than once but under ten times. This chain uses TRBV28 with TRBJ1-5, with D perhaps matching TRBD1 (5 bases). Germline CDR1 MDHEN, CDR2 SYDVKM. V shed 5 bases and J shed 0 bases, with 11 bases lying between them. This CDR3 contains 15 residues. As DNA, the CDR3 is TGTGCCAGCAGTGGGGCTTACAATAGCAATCAGCCCCAGCATTTT. Its translation is CASSGAYNSNQPQHF. The full variable domain, rest sourced from reference TRBV28 and TRBJ1-5, is DVKVTQSSRYLVKRTGEKVFLECVQDMDHENMFWYRQDPGLGLRLIYFSYDVKMKEKGDIPEGYSVSREKKERFSLILESASTNQTSMYLCASSGAYNSNQPQHFGDGTRLSIL.

The chain employs TRBV12-3 or TRBV12-4 and TRBJ2-3; possible D gene TRBD2, 5 bases. The CDR3 extends over 14 amino acids. Trimming took 6 bases from V and 2 from J, leaving 12 bases between them. The CDR3 nucleotides read TGTGCCAGCAGCAGAGGGTCTAACACAGATACGCAGTATTTT. Its translation is CASSRGSNTDTQYF.

Only a few counts were recorded for this clonotype. V and J are TRBV20-1 and TRBJ2-1, with TRBD2 matching 10 bases. Germline trimming cut 1 base from V and 6 bases from J; bases unmatched to any gene: 12. The length of the CDR3 is 17 residues. The germline V gene has CDR1 DFQATT and CDR2 SNEGSKA (reference sequence). The CDR3 reads CSARGSPGTSVFNEQFF. The CDR3 DNA is TGCAGTGCTAGAGGATCTCCCGGGACTAGCGTATTCAATGAGCAGTTCTTC.

The chain employs TRBV10-3 and TRBJ2-1; 11 bases match TRBD1. J lost 8 bases, V lost 0 bases, and 6 bases had no gene match. The CDR3 has 16 amino acids. Germline V gives CDR1 ENHRY, CDR2 SYGVKD. This CDR3 is CAISESWTGGIDEQFF. CDR3 sequence (DNA): TGTGCCATCAGTGAGTCGTGGACAGGGGGCATCGATGAGCAGTTCTTC.

V gene TRBV11-1 combines with J gene TRBJ2-6; 8 bases line up with TRBD1. The CDR3 runs 17 residues. CDR1 is SGHAT, CDR2 FQDESV, per germline (reference sequence). V trimming: 5 bases; J trimming: 0 bases; junction bases outside the gene matches: 6. The CDR3 region is CASSPRTGSSGANVLTF. Written as DNA, the CDR3 is TGTGCCAGCAGCCCACGGACAGGGAGCTCTGGGGCCAACGTCCTGACTTTC.

V is TRBV7-9 and J is TRBJ2-1; TRBD1 matches 8 bases. The trim removed 2 bases at V and 6 bases at J, leaving 3 bases unmatched. The CDR3 spans 14 residues. The germline gives CDR1 SEHNR, CDR2 FQNEAQ (reference sequence). CDR3 protein: CASSLSTGGNEQFF. CDR3 sequence (DNA): TGTGCCAGCAGCTTAAGTACAGGGGGCAATGAGCAGTTCTTC.

This clonotype showed up just a few times. V usage is TRBV5-6 and J usage is TRBJ1-5; 9 bases map to TRBD1. Trimming cost V 4 bases and J 4 bases; bases outside gene matches: 6. Germline-derived CDR1 and CDR2 are SGHDT and YYEEEE. The CDR3 has 15 amino acids. For the CDR3, the DNA is TGTGCCAGCAGCCGTTCTGGACAGGGGAATCAGCCCCAGCATTTT. This sequence encodes CASSRSGQGNQPQHF.

V gene TRBV28 combines with J gene TRBJ2-7; no clear D gene. The CDR3 is made up of 15 amino acids. Trimming shortened V by 1 base and J by 0 bases, and 10 bases separated the two germline ends. Germline values: CDR1 MDHEN, CDR2 SYDVKM. As DNA, the CDR3 is TGTGCCAGCAGTTTATTCCTCTTCAGCTCCTACGAGCAGTACTTC. This codes for CASSLFLFSSYEQYF.

The V and J genes are TRBV11-1 and TRBJ2-1; D tentatively reads TRBD1 or TRBD2 (6 bases each). The V gene lost 4 bases and the J gene lost 3 bases, with 13 bases spanning the gap. This CDR3 spans 15 amino acids. Looked up from germline, CDR1 is SGHAT and CDR2 is FQDESV (reference sequence). The CDR3 protein is CASSSLGGLYNEQFF. CDR3 nucleotide sequence: TGTGCCAGCAGCTCTCTAGGGGGGCTCTACAATGAGCAGTTCTTC.

This clonotype has only a few counts. The chain is built from TRBV12-3 or TRBV12-4 and TRBJ2-7, with 8 bases that match TRBD1. CDR3 length: 12 amino acids. The junction had 1 base not matched to a gene; V was cut back by 6 bases and J by 3 bases. The CDR3 loop reads CASSRGLYEQYF. In DNA form, the CDR3 reads TGTGCCAGCAGCAGGGGGCTCTACGAGCAGTACTTC.

CDR3 sequence (DNA): TGCGCCAGCAGCTTGGCAGGGGCCATCTCTATGAACACTGAAGCTTTCTTT. Its translation is CASSLAGAISMNTEAFF. The V gene is TRBV5-1, the J gene TRBJ1-1, with D perhaps TRBD1 (6 bases). The V gene lost 0 bases and the J gene lost 0 bases, with 15 bases spanning the gap. Germline V gives CDR1 SGHRS, CDR2 YFSETQ. The CDR3 has 17 amino acids.

This clonotype was found a few times. This chain uses TRBV3-1 with TRBJ1-4; D is unclear. The CDR3 has 15 residues. Looked up from germline, CDR1 is LGHDT and CDR2 is YNNKEL (reference sequence). V was cut by 3 bases and J by 7 bases, with 15 bases left in between. This CDR3 is CASSQVVKGGEKLFF. In DNA form, the CDR3 reads TGTGCCAGCAGCCAGGTAGTGAAGGGCGGTGAAAAACTGTTTTTT.

This clonotype was counted between two and nine times. V is TRBV3-1 and J is TRBJ2-1; perhaps D is TRBD1 or TRBD2 (5 bases each). The CDR3 extends over 16 amino acids. Looked up from germline, CDR1 is LGHDT and CDR2 is YNNKEL (reference sequence). V dropped 4 bases and J dropped 0 bases, with 13 bases sitting between them. CDR3 DNA: TGTGCCAGCAGCCCCCTTCCAGGGAGCTCCTACAATGAGCAGTTCTTC. Residues: CASSPLPGSSYNEQFF.

This chain uses TRBV5-1 with TRBJ2-2; D may match TRBD1 or TRBD2 (5 bases each). The V gene's germline CDR1 is SGHRS and CDR2 YFSETQ. CDR3 length: 15 amino acids. V lost 2 bases, J lost 0 bases, and 8 bases lay in between. CDR3 protein: CASSFGASNTGELFF. The CDR3 bases are TGCGCCAGCAGCTTCGGGGCCTCGAACACCGGGGAGCTGTTTTTT.

The chain employs TRBV12-3 or TRBV12-4 and TRBJ2-1; D is tentatively TRBD1 or TRBD2 (5 bases each). V was trimmed by 7 bases and J by 2 bases, leaving 12 bases between them. The CDR3 is 14 amino acids. The CDR3 region has the DNA TGTGCCAGCACCTGGGGGTTCCCCTACAATGAGCAGTTCTTC. Its protein is CASTWGFPYNEQFF.

This clonotype has just a few counts. V gene TRBV24-1 combines with J gene TRBJ2-1; 9 bases fit TRBD2. Trimming removed 1 base from V and 8 bases from J; junction bases left unmatched: 5. Looked up from germline, CDR1 is KGHDR and CDR2 is SFDVKD. This CDR3 spans 15 amino acids. CDR3 sequence reads: CATSDLRAGGDEQFF. DNA of the CDR3: TGTGCCACCAGTGATTTACGAGCGGGAGGCGATGAGCAGTTCTTC.

The table lists this clonotype with a few counts. Its ends do not fully match the called genes, so a read error is possible. The CDR3 DNA sequence: TGTGCCAGTTCCGGGACAGGGATAAATGGTTGGGTCTTC. Protein: CASSGTGINGWVF. This chain uses TRBV10-3 with TRBJ2-1; 9 bases are shared with TRBD1. Germline values: CDR1 ENHRY, CDR2 SYGVKD. The CDR3 loop spans 13 amino acids.

This chain uses TRBV4-2 with TRBJ2-1, with 10 positions matching TRBD2. The CDR3 runs 18 residues. Germline V CDR1 and CDR2: LGHNA, YNFKEQ. Losses at the gene ends were 0 bases for V and 7 bases for J; bases not matched to a gene: 12. The CDR3 coding sequence is TGTGCCAGCAGCCAAGATGGAGTTAGCGGGAGGAAAGGGAATGAGCAGTTCTTC. This encodes CASSQDGVSGRKGNEQFF.

This chain uses TRBV7-9 with TRBJ2-7; a weak D match, TRBD2 (6 bases). Germline assignment: CDR1 SEHNR and CDR2 FQNEAQ (reference sequence). V was pared by 6 bases and J by 12 bases, with 18 bases between. CDR3 length equals 12 residues. For the CDR3, the DNA is TGTGCCAGCAGACGCAGGTTGGCGGGGCCGTACGTC. As protein: CASRRRLAGPYV.

This clonotype was seen only a few times. The CDR3 reads CASSRIAGGLGGELFF. In nucleotides, the CDR3 is TGTGCCAGCAGCCGAATAGCGGGAGGGTTAGGCGGGGAGCTGTTTTTT. This sequence joins TRBV3-1 and TRBJ2-2; TRBD2 matches at 11 bases. This CDR3 contains 16 residues. Germline V lookup: CDR1 LGHDT, CDR2 YNNKEL (reference sequence). The V gene end was trimmed by 4 bases and the J gene end by 7 bases; junction bases not matched to a gene: 8.